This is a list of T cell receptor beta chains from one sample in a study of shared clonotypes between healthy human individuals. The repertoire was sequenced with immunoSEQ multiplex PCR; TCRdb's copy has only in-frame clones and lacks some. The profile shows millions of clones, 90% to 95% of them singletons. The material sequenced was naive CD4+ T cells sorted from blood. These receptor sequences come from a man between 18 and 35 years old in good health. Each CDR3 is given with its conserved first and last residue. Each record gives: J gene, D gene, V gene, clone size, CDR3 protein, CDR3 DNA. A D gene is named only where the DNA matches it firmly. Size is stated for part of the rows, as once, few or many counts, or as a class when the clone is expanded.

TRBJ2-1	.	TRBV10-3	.	CAIREKSSYNEQFF	TGTGCCATCAGGGAGAAGAGCTCCTACAATGAGCAGTTCTTC
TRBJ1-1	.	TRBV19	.	CASSTGGTLNTEAFF	TGTGCCAGTAGTACCGGGGGGACTCTCAACACTGAAGCTTTCTTT
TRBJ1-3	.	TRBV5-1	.	CASSPQERNTIYF	TGCGCCAGCAGCCCCCAAGAAAGAAACACCATATATTTT
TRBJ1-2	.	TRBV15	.	CATSRGRGASGSRLDGYTF	TGTGCCACCAGCAGAGGACGGGGTGCTTCAGGGAGTCGTCTGGATGGCTACACCTTC
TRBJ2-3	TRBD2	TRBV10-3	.	CAISASLLERGADTQYF	TGTGCCATCAGTGCCTCTCTGCTAGAGCGGGGGGCGGATACGCAGTATTTT
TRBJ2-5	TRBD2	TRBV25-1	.	CASSGTSGSGTQYF	TGTGCCAGCAGTGGGACTAGCGGGAGCGGGACCCAGTACTTC
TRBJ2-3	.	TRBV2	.	CASSGIPSRADTQYF	TGTGCCAGCAGTGGTATTCCCTCGAGGGCCGATACGCAGTATTTT
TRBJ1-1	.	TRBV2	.	CATSKGGTEAFF	TGTGCCACCTCAAAGGGGGGCACTGAAGCTTTCTTT
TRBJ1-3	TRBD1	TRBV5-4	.	CASSLKPPRQGTGNTIYF	TGTGCCAGCAGCTTGAAGCCCCCCAGACAGGGTACTGGAAACACCATATATTTT
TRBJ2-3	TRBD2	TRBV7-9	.	CASSLLRGSPDTQYF	TGTGCCAGCAGCTTACTACGCGGGAGCCCAGATACGCAGTATTTT
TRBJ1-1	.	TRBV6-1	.	CASTLEGVGTEAFF	TGTGCCAGCACCCTAGAGGGGGTGGGCACTGAAGCTTTCTTT
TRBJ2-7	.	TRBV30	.	CAWSVRTLSSYEQYF	TGTGCCTGGAGTGTACGGACACTCTCTTCCTACGAGCAGTACTTC
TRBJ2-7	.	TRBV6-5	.	CASRHGGSHEQYF	TGTGCCAGCAGGCACGGGGGCTCACACGAGCAGTACTTC
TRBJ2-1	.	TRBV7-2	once	CASSLATGTEQFF	TGTGCCAGCAGCTTAGCCACCGGTACTGAGCAGTTCTTC
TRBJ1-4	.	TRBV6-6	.	CASSDPRELEKLFF	TGTGCCAGCAGCGACCCCAGGGAATTGGAAAAACTGTTTTTT
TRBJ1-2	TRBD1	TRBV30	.	CAWSHDRGHGYTF	TGTGCCTGGAGTCACGACAGGGGCCATGGCTACACCTTC
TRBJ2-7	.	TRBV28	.	CASSLWDYLYEQYF	TGTGCCAGCAGTTTATGGGACTACCTCTACGAGCAGTACTTC
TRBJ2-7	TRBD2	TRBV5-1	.	CASRLGTSGTYEQYF	TGCGCCAGCAGACTCGGGACTAGCGGGACCTACGAGCAGTACTTC
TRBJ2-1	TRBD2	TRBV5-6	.	CASSLFGLAGASNEQFF	TGTGCCAGCAGCTTGTTTGGGCTAGCGGGGGCATCAAATGAGCAGTTCTTC
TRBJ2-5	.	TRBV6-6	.	CASSLGETQYF	TGTGCCAGCAGCCTCGGGGAGACCCAGTACTTC
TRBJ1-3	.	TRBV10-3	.	CAQKEDLLGGTIYF	TGTGCCCAAAAGGAGGACCTGCTTGGCGGCACCATATATTTT
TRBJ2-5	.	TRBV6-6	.	CASSYLPLGATQYF	TGTGCCAGCAGTTACTTACCCCTGGGCGCGACCCAGTACTTC
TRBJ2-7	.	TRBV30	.	CAWSVNYEQYF	TGTGCCTGGAGTGTCAACTACGAGCAGTACTTC
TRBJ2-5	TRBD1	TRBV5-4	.	CASSLVGQGETQYF	TGTGCCAGCAGCTTGGTGGGACAGGGAGAGACCCAGTACTTC
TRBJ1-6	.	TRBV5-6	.	CASSRRGIRFHF	TGTGCCAGCAGTCGGCGCGGGATTCGGTTCCACTTT
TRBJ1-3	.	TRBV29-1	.	CSVLLSGNTIYF	TGCAGCGTTCTATTATCTGGAAACACCATATATTTT
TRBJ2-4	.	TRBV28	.	CASSLSAAGRNQYF	TGTGCCAGCAGTTTAAGTGCGGCAGGACGAAATCAGTACTTC
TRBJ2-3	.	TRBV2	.	CASSDAGASPYTQYF	TGTGCCAGCAGTGATGCTGGGGCTAGCCCTTATACGCAGTATTTT
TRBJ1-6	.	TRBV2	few	CASTLDNQNSPLHF	TGTGCCAGCACCCTCGACAACCAGAATTCACCCCTCCACTTT
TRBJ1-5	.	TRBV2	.	CASSVGPNQPQHF	TGTGCCAGCAGTGTCGGGCCTAATCAGCCCCAGCATTTT
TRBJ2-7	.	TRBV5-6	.	CASREAGVLGYEQYF	TGTGCCAGCAGAGAAGCAGGGGTTCTAGGGTACGAGCAGTACTTC
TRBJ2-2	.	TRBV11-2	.	CASGTPENTGELFF	TGTGCCAGCGGGACACCAGAGAACACCGGGGAGCTGTTTTTT
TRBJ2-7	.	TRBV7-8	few	CASSLGRVGYEQYF	TGTGCCAGCAGCTTAGGGAGGGTGGGGTACGAGCAGTACTTC
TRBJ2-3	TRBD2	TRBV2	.	CASSESGGADTQYF	TGTGCCAGCAGTGAGTCGGGAGGTGCAGATACGCAGTATTTT
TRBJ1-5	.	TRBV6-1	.	CASSEAQSNQPQHF	TGTGCCAGCAGTGAGGCACAGAGCAATCAGCCCCAGCATTTT
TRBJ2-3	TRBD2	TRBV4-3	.	CASSLSGTPSTDTQYF	TGCGCCAGCAGCCTTAGCGGGACCCCTAGCACAGATACGCAGTATTTT
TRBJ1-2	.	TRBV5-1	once	CASSLGGGDGTF	TGCGCCAGCAGCTTAGGAGGAGGGGATGGCACCTTC
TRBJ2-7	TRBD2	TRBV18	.	CASSPPSGSKNSYEQYF	TGTGCCAGCTCACCACCGAGCGGGAGTAAAAATAGCTACGAGCAGTACTTC
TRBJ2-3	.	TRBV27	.	CASSLDGGRGTDTQYF	TGTGCCAGCAGTTTAGACGGGGGGCGAGGCACAGATACGCAGTATTTT
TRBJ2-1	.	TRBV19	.	CASSWGPESREQFF	TGTGCCAGTAGTTGGGGACCTGAATCCCGTGAGCAGTTCTTC
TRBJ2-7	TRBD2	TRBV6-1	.	CASSVPSGRVYEQYF	TGTGCCAGCAGTGTTCCTAGCGGGAGGGTGTACGAGCAGTACTTC
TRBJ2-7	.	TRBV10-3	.	CAISSDTYEQYF	TGTGCCATCAGTTCAGATACCTACGAGCAGTACTTC
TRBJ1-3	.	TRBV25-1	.	CASSEFKGSSGNTIYF	TGTGCCAGCAGTGAATTTAAGGGTTCGAGTGGAAACACCATATATTTT
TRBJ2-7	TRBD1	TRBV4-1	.	CASSQDLGQGRYEQYF	TGCGCCAGCAGCCAAGATTTGGGACAGGGACGCTACGAGCAGTACTTC
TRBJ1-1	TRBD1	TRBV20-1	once	CSATGAEAFF	TGCAGTGCAACAGGGGCTGAAGCTTTCTTT
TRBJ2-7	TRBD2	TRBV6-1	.	CASSALAGVYEQYF	TGTGCCAGCAGTGCGCTAGCGGGGGTCTACGAGCAGTACTTC
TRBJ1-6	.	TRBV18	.	CASSNGQGDSPLHF	TGTGCCAGCTCCAACGGACAAGGGGATTCACCCCTCCACTTT
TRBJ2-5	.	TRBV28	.	CASSLPKRAGQRGETQYF	TGTGCCAGCAGTTTACCAAAAAGGGCAGGGCAACGAGGAGAGACCCAGTACTTC
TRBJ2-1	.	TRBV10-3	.	CAIRDYGDEQFF	TGTGCCATCAGGGATTACGGCGATGAGCAGTTCTTC
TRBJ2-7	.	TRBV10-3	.	CAIRGDKSYEQYF	TGTGCCATCAGGGGGGACAAATCCTACGAGCAGTACTTC
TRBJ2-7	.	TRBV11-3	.	CASSGGREQYF	TGTGCCAGCAGCGGAGGAAGAGAGCAGTACTTC
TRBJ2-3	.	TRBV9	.	CASSPGTRGAGNADTQYF	TGTGCCAGCAGCCCCGGGACTCGAGGGGCCGGGAACGCAGATACGCAGTATTTT
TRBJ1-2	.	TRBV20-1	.	CSARANYGYTF	TGCAGTGCTAGAGCCAATTATGGCTACACCTTC
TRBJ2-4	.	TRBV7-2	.	CASSSQPSTIQYF	TGTGCCAGCAGCTCGCAACCATCTACCATTCAGTACTTC
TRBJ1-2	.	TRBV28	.	CASSPLLGVNYGYTF	TGTGCCAGCAGTCCGCTATTGGGGGTAAACTATGGCTACACCTTC